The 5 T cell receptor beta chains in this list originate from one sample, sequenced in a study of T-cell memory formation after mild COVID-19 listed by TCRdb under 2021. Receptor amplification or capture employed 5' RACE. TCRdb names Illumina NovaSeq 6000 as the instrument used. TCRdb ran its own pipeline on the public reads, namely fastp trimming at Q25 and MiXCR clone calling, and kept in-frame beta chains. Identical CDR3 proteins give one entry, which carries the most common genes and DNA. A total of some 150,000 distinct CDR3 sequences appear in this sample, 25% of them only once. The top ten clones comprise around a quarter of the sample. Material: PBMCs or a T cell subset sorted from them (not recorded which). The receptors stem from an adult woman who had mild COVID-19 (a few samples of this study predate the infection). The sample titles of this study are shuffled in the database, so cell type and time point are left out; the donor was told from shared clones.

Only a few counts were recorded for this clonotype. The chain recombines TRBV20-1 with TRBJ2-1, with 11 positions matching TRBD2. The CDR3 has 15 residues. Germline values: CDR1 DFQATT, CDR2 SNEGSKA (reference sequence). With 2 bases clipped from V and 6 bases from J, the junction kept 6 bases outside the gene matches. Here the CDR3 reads CSARTGLAELNEQFF. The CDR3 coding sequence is TGCAGTGCTAGAACGGGACTAGCGGAGCTCAATGAGCAGTTCTTC.

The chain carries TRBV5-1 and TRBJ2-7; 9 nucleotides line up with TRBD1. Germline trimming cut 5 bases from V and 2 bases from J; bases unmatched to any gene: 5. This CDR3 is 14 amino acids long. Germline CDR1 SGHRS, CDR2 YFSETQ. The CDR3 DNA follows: TGCGCCAGCAGGGGGACAGGGACCCCCTACGAGCAGTACTTC. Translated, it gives CASRGTGTPYEQYF.

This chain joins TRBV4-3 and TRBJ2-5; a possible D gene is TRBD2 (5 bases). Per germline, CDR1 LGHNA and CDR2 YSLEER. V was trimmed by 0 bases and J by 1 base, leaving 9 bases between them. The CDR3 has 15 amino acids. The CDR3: CASSQDLGSQETQYF. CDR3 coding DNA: TGCGCCAGCAGCCAAGACTTGGGGAGCCAAGAGACCCAGTACTTC.

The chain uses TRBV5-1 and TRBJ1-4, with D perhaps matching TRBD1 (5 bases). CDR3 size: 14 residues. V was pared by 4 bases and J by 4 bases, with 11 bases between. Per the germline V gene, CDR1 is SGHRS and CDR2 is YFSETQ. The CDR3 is CASSRRQLNEKLFF. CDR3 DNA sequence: TGCGCCAGCAGCAGAAGACAGCTTAATGAAAAACTGTTTTTT.

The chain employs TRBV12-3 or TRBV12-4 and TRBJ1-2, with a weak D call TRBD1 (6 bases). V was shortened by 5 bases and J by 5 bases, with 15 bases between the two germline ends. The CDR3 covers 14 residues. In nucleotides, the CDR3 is TGTGCCAGCAGTAGACCGGACAGACGATATGGCTACACCTTC. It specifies CASSRPDRRYGYTF.